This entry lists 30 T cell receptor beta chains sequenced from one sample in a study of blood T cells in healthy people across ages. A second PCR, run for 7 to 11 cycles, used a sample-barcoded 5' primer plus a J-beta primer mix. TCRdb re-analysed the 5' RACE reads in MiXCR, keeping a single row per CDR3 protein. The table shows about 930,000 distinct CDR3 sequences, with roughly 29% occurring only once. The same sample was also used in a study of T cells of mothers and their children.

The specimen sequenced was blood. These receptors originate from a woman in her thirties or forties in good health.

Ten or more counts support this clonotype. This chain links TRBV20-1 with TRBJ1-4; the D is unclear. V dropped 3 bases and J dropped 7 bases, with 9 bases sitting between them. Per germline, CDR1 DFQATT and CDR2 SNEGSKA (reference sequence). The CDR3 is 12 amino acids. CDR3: CSASPLGEKLFF. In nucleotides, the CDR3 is TGCAGTGCTAGCCCCCTGGGTGAAAAACTGTTTTTT.

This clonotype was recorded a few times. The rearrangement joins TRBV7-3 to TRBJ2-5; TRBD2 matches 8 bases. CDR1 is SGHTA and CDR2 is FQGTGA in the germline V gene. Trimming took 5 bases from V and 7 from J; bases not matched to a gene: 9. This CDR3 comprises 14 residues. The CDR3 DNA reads TGTGCCAGCAGCCCGAGCGGGGGAGGAGGGACCCAGTACTTC. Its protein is CASSPSGGGGTQYF. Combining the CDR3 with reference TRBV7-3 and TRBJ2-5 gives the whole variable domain GAGVSQTPSNKVTEKGKYVELRCDPISGHTALYWYRQSLGQGPEFLIYFQGTGAADDSGLPNDRFFAVRPEGSVSTLKIQRTERGDSAVYLCASSPSGGGGTQYFGPGTRLLVL.

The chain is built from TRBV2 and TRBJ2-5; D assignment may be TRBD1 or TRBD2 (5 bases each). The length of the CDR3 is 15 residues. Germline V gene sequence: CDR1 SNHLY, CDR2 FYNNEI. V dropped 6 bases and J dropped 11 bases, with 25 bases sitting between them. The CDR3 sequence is CASSLGRPSGDEQYF. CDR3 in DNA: TGTGCCAGCAGCCTGGGACGGCCCTCGGGCGATGAGCAGTACTTC.

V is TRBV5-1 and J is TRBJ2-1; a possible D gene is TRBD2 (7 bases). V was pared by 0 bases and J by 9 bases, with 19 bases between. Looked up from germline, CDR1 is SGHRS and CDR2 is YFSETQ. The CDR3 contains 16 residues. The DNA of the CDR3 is TGCGCCAGCAGCTTGGAGGCGGGAGCAGGGGTAGGTGAGCAGTTCTTC. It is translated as CASSLEAGAGVGEQFF.

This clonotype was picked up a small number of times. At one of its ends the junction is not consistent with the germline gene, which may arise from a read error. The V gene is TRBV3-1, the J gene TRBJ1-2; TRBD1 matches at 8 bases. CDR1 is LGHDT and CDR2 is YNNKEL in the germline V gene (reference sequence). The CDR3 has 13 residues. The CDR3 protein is CAGRPQGAYGYTF. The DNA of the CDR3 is TGTGCCGGCAGACCTCAGGGGGCCTATGGCTACACCTTC. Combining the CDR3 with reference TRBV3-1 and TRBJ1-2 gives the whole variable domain DTAVSQTPKYLVTQMGNDKSIKCEQNLGHDTMYWYKQDSKKFLKIMFSYNNKELIINETVPNRFSPKSPDKAHLNLHINSLELGDSAVYFCAGRPQGAYGYTFGSGTRLTVV.

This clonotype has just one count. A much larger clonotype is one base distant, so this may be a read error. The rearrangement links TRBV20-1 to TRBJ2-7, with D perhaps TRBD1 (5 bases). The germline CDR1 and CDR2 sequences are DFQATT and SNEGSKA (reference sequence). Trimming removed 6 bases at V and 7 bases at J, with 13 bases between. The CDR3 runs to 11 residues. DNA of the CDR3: TGCAGTGCGCTACAGGAAAATGAGCAGTACTTC. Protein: CSALQENEQYF.

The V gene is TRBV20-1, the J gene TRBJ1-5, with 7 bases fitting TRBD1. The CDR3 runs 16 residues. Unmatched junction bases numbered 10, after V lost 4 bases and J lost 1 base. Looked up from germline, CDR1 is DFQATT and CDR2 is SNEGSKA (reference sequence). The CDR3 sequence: CSATSVQGGSNQPQHF. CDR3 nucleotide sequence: TGCAGTGCTACGAGTGTCCAGGGGGGGAGCAATCAGCCCCAGCATTTT.

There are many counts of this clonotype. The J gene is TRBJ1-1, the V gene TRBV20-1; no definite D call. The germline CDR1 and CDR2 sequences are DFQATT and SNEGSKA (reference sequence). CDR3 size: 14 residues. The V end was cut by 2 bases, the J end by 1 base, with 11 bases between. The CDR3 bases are TGCAGTGCTAGAAGGCCCGCCACGAACACTGAAGCTTTCTTT. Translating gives CSARRPATNTEAFF.

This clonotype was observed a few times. CDR3 nucleotides: TGTGCCAGCACCACGGAGGGGGCTCAGCCCCAGCATTTT. It is translated as CASTTEGAQPQHF. This chain joins TRBV28 and TRBJ1-5, with 7 positions matching TRBD1. There are 13 residues in the CDR3. CDR1 and CDR2 from the germline V gene are MDHEN and SYDVKM. Losses at the gene ends were 7 bases for V and 6 bases for J; bases not matched to a gene: 6.

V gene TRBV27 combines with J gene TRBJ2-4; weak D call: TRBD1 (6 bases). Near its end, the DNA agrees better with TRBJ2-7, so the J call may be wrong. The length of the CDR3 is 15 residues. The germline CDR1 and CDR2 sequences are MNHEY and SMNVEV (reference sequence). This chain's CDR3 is CASSLLLGQGNEQYF. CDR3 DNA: TGTGCCAGCAGTTTACTGTTGGGGCAGGGGAACGAGCAGTACTTC.

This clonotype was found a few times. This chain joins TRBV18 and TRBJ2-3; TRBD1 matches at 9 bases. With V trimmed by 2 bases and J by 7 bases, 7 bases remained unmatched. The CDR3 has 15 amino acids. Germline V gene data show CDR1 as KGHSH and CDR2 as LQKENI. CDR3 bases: TGTGCCAGCTCACCAACCGGGACAGGGCGTAATACGCAGTATTTT. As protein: CASSPTGTGRNTQYF.

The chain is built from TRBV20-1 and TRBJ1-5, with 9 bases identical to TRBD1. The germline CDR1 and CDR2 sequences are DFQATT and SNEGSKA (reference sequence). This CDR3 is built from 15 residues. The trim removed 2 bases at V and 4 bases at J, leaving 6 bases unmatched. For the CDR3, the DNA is TGCAGTGCTAGAAGCGGGACAGGGTTAAATCAGCCCCAGCATTTT. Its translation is CSARSGTGLNQPQHF.

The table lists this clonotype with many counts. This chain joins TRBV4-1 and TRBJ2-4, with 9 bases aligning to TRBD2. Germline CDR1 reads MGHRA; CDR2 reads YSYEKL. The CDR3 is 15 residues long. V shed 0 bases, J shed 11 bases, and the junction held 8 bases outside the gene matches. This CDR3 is CASSQDFSSGTLQYF. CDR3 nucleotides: TGCGCCAGCAGCCAAGATTTTTCTAGCGGGACCCTTCAGTACTTC.

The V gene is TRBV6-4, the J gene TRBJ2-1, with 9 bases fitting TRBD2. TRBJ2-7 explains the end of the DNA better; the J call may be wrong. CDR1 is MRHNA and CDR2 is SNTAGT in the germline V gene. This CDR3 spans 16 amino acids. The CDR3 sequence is CASSDSMRGGYNEQYF. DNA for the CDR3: TGTGCCAGCAGTGACTCGATGCGGGGGGGCTACAATGAGCAGTACTTC.

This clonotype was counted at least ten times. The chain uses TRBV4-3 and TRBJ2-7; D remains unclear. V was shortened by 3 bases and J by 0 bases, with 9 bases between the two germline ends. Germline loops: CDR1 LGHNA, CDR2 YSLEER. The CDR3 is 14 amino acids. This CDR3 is CASSQTTGSYEQYF. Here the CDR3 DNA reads TGCGCCAGCAGCCAGACGACGGGCTCCTACGAGCAGTACTTC.

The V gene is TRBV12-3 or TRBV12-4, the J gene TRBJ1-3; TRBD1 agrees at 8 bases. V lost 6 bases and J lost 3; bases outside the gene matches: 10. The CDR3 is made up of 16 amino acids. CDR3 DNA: TGTGCCAGCAGCCAGGAAACAGGGGGTTATGGAAACACCATATATTTT. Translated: CASSQETGGYGNTIYF.

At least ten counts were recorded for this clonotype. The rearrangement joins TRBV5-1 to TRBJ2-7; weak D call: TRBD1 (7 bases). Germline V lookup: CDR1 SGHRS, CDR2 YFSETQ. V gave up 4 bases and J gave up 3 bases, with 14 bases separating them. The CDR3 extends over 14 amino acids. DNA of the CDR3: TGCGCCAGCAGCGTCGCGGGACAGCGCTACGAGCAGTACTTC. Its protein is CASSVAGQRYEQYF.

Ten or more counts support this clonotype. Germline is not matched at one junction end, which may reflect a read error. CDR3 amino acids: CASSSRRTDTQYF. CDR3 DNA: TGCGCCAGCAGCTCAAGACGCACAGATACGCAGTATTTT. The chain joins TRBV6-5 to TRBJ2-3, with D hard to call. The CDR3 sequence is 13 residues long. The germline V gene encodes CDR1 MNHEY and CDR2 SVGAGI.

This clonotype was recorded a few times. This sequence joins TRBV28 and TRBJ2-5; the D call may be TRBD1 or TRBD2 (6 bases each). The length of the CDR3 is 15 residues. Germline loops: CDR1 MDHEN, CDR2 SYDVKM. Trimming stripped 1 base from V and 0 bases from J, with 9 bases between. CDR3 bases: TGTGCCAGCAGTTTATTGGGGGGCGACCAAGAGACCCAGTACTTC. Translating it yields CASSLLGGDQETQYF. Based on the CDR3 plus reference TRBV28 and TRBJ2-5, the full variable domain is DVKVTQSSRYLVKRTGEKVFLECVQDMDHENMFWYRQDPGLGLRLIYFSYDVKMKEKGDIPEGYSVSREKKERFSLILESASTNQTSMYLCASSLLGGDQETQYFGPGTRLLVL.

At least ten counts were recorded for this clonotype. The CDR3 DNA follows: TGTGCCAGCAGCTTCTCTAGCGGGGGTCCCTACGAGCAGTACTTC. It yields the protein CASSFSSGGPYEQYF. The chain is built from TRBV7-3 and TRBJ2-7, with 10 bases fitting TRBD2. This CDR3 spans 15 amino acids. The junction had 4 bases not matched to a gene; V was cut back by 3 bases and J by 2 bases. Per germline, CDR1 SGHTA and CDR2 FQGTGA. Supplemented by reference TRBV7-3 and TRBJ2-7, the full variable domain reads GAGVSQTPSNKVTEKGKYVELRCDPISGHTALYWYRQSLGQGPEFLIYFQGTGAADDSGLPNDRFFAVRPEGSVSTLKIQRTERGDSAVYLCASSFSSGGPYEQYFGPGTRLTVT.

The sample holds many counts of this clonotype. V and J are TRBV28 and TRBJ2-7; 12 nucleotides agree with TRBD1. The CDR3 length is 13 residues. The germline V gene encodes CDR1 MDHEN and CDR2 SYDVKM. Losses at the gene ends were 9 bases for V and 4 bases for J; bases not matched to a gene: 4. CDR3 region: CASGTGGKYEQYF. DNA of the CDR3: TGTGCCAGTGGGACAGGGGGCAAGTACGAGCAGTACTTC.

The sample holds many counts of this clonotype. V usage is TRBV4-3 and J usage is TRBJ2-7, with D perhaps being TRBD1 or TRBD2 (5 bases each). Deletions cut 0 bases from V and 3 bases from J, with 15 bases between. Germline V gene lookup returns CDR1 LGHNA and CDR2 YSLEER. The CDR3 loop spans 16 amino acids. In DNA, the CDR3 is TGCGCCAGCAGCCAAGATTCGGGGCGGCAAAGCTACGAGCAGTACTTC. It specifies CASSQDSGRQSYEQYF.

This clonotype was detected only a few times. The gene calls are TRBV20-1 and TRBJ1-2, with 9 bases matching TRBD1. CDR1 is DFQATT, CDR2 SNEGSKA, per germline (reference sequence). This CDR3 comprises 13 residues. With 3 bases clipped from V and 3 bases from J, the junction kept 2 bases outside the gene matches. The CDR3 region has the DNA TGCAGTGCTAGGCGGACAGGGGACTATGGCTACACCTTC. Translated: CSARRTGDYGYTF.

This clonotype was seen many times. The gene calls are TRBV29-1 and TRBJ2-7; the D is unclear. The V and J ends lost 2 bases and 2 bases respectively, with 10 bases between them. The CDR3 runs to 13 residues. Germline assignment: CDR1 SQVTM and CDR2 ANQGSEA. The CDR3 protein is CSVESRVPYEQYF. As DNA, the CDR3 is TGCAGCGTTGAAAGCAGAGTACCCTACGAGCAGTACTTC.

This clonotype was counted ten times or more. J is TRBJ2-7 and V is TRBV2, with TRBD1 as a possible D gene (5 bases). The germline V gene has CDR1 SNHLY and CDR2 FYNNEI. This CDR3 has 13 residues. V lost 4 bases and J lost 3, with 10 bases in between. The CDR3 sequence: CASSGRQSYEQYF. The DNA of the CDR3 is TGTGCCAGCAGTGGGAGACAGAGCTACGAGCAGTACTTC.

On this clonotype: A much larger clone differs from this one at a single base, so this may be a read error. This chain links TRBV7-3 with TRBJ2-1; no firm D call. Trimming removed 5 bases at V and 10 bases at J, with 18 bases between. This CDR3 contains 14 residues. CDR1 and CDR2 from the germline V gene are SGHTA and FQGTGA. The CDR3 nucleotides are TGTGCCAGCAGCACCACGCACTCGTCCCACGAGCAGTTCTTC. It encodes CASSTTHSSHEQFF. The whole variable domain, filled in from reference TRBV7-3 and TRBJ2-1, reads GAGVSQTPSNKVTEKGKYVELRCDPISGHTALYWYRQSLGQGPEFLIYFQGTGAADDSGLPNDRFFAVRPEGSVSTLKIQRTERGDSAVYLCASSTTHSSHEQFFGPGTRLTVL.

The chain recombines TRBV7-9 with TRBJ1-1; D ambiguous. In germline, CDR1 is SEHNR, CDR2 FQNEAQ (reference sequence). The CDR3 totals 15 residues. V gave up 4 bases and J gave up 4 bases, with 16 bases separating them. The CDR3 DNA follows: TGTGCCAGCAGCTCCCGGACCGTCCTGAGCACTGAAGCTTTCTTT. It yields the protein CASSSRTVLSTEAFF.

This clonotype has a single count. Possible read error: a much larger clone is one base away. CDR3 loop: CVIRRGSNTDTQYF. The CDR3 DNA reads TGTGTCATCAGGCGGGGGAGCAACACAGATACGCAGTATTTT. The rearrangement links TRBV10-3 to TRBJ2-3; 7 positions agree with TRBD2. Per the germline V gene, CDR1 is ENHRY and CDR2 is SYGVKD. This CDR3 contains 14 residues.

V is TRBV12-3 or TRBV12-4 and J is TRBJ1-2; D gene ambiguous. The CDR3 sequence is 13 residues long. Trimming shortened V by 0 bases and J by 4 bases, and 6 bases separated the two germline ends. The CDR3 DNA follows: TGTGCCAGCAGTTTAGCGCTTAGCTATGGCTACACCTTC. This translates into CASSLALSYGYTF.

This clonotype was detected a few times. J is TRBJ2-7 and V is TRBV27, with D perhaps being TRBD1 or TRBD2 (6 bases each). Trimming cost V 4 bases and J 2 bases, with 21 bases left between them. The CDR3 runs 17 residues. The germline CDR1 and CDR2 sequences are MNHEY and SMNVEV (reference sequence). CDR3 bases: TGTGCCAGCAGTTCCCCACCGCCTTTCGGGGGCCCCTACGAGCAGTACTTC. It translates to CASSSPPPFGGPYEQYF.